The 29 T cell receptor beta chains below come from one sample, sequenced in a study of blood T cells in healthy people across ages. Primed by a sample-barcoded 5' primer and a J-beta primer mix, a second PCR proceeded for 7 to 11 cycles. TCRdb recomputed calls from the 5' RACE reads with MiXCR, one row per CDR3 protein. Among some 800,000 distinct CDR3 sequences listed, roughly 44% were seen once. The sequenced material came from blood. Source of these receptors: a man aged 60-69 years in good health.

This clonotype has just a few counts. The CDR3 region has the DNA TGCGCCAGCCACCAACAGGGTGAGCAGTACTTC. It yields the protein CASHQQGEQYF. The chain links TRBV10-2 to TRBJ2-5; possibly TRBD1 for D (6 bases). There are 11 residues in the CDR3. Germline CDR1 and CDR2: WSHSY and SAAADI. V shed 8 bases and J shed 11 bases, with 15 bases lying between them.

Only a few counts were recorded for this clonotype. The rearrangement links TRBV7-2 to TRBJ2-3; no definite D call. This CDR3 is built from 13 residues. The V end was cut by 0 bases, the J end by 5 bases, with 6 bases between. The V gene's germline CDR1 is SGHTA and CDR2 FQGNSA. The CDR3 DNA reads TGTGCCAGCAGCTTAGCGCCGAAAGATACGCAGTATTTT. It encodes CASSLAPKDTQYF.

The chain recombines TRBV20-1 with TRBJ2-3; D remains ambiguous. V lost 1 base to trimming and J lost 2 bases, with 7 bases between them. The CDR3 runs 13 residues. Looked up from germline, CDR1 is DFQATT and CDR2 is SNEGSKA (reference sequence). The CDR3 region has the DNA TGCAGTGCTAGAGTTGACTTCACAGATACGCAGTATTTT. Protein: CSARVDFTDTQYF.

This clonotype was observed a few times. This chain links TRBV5-1 with TRBJ2-3; D is ambiguous. V lost 4 bases to trimming and J lost 2 bases, with 11 bases between them. The CDR3 contains 14 residues. Germline V gene sequence: CDR1 SGHRS, CDR2 YFSETQ. The CDR3 DNA reads as TGCGCCAGCAGCCGCCTCACAGCCACAGATACGCAGTATTTT. It specifies CASSRLTATDTQYF.

V and J are TRBV7-8 and TRBJ1-2; a possible D gene is TRBD1 (5 bases). This CDR3 spans 14 amino acids. Germline V gives CDR1 SGHVS, CDR2 FQNEAQ. Deletions cut 5 bases from V and 5 bases from J, with 15 bases between. The CDR3 here is CASSPLLGEYGYTF. The CDR3 DNA is TGTGCCAGCAGCCCATTGTTGGGGGAATATGGCTACACCTTC.

Comments on this clonotype: Being one base from a much bigger clone, this may be a read error. The chain employs TRBV29-1 and TRBJ2-1; D is unresolved. The germline V gene has CDR1 SQVTM and CDR2 ANQGSEA. The CDR3 length is 15 residues. CDR3 coding DNA: TGCAGCGTCCGTGGGGTGACTGGCTCCTACAGTGAGCAGTTCTTC. Its translation: CSVRGVTGSYSEQFF.

The chain couples TRBV20-1 to TRBJ1-1; tentative D call: TRBD1 (6 bases). There are 14 residues in the CDR3. Germline CDR1 is DFQATT and CDR2 is SNEGSKA (reference sequence). Trimming took off 5 bases at V and 4 bases at J, with 17 bases between the two ends. CDR3 in DNA: TGCAGTGCTCGAGGGGGGGCAGTATCCACTGAAGCTTTCTTT. Its translation is CSARGGAVSTEAFF.

This clonotype was counted between two and nine times. The genes are TRBV6-2 or TRBV6-3 and TRBJ1-1; TRBD1 aligns across 10 bases. Losses at the gene ends were 5 bases for V and 4 bases for J; bases not matched to a gene: 10. The CDR3 spans 16 residues. In germline, CDR1 is MNHEY, CDR2 SVGEGT. For the CDR3, the DNA is TGTGCCAGCAGTGACCCGCGCGGGACAGGGGTCACTGAAGCTTTCTTT. Translating it yields CASSDPRGTGVTEAFF.

The rearrangement joins TRBV3-1 to TRBJ1-5; D unresolved. Germline V CDR1 and CDR2: LGHDT, YNNKEL (reference sequence). The CDR3 covers 15 residues. Between the trimmed V and J ends, which lost 0 bases and 7 bases, there was a span of 13 bases. In DNA form, the CDR3 reads TGTGCCAGCAGCCAAGATCTCAGACCTCGGCAGCCCCAGCATTTT. Translating gives CASSQDLRPRQPQHF.

This clonotype was counted many times. V is TRBV12-3 or TRBV12-4 and J is TRBJ2-5, with D tentatively TRBD1 (7 bases). V shed 2 bases and J shed 5 bases, with 12 bases lying between them. The CDR3 loop spans 14 amino acids. The CDR3 DNA reads as TGTGCCAGCAGTTTAAGTTCAGGGGGGGAGACCCAGTACTTC. Residues: CASSLSSGGETQYF.

In its sample, this clonotype was seen once. The V gene is TRBV7-2, the J gene TRBJ2-5, with 8 bases that match TRBD2. The germline V gene has CDR1 SGHTA and CDR2 FQGNSA. J gave up 11 bases and V 6 bases, and 17 bases lay outside the gene matches. This CDR3 contains 15 residues. CDR3 in DNA: TGTGCCAGCAGATCACCGGGGGGGAAAATCGATGAGCAGTACTTC. It translates to CASRSPGGKIDEQYF.

V and J are TRBV10-3 and TRBJ2-3, with TRBD1 identical over 10 bases. The V gene end was trimmed by 10 bases and the J gene end by 4 bases; junction bases not matched to a gene: 11. Germline CDR1 and CDR2: ENHRY and SYGVKD. This CDR3 has 15 amino acids. The CDR3 is CATQIGTGVADTQYF. DNA of the CDR3: TGTGCCACACAAATAGGGACAGGGGTTGCAGATACGCAGTATTTT.

The chain has TRBV20-1 and TRBJ1-6; D possibly corresponds to TRBD1 (5 bases). The CDR3 consists of 13 residues. V lost 4 bases and J 7 bases, leaving 11 bases between the germline ends. In germline, CDR1 is DFQATT, CDR2 SNEGSKA (reference sequence). The DNA of the CDR3 is TGCAGTGCTATCGGGGCTCGGAATTCACCCCTCCACTTT. Its protein product is CSAIGARNSPLHF.

This clonotype has more than one count but fewer than ten. The gene calls are TRBV7-2 and TRBJ2-1, with D hard to call. This CDR3 is 13 amino acids long. Germline CDR1 SGHTA, CDR2 FQGNSA. The V end was cut by 5 bases, the J end by 4 bases, with 9 bases between. CDR3 sequence reads: CASSRVGYNEQFF. The CDR3, as DNA: TGTGCCAGCAGCCGGGTGGGGTACAATGAGCAGTTCTTC.

The chain carries TRBV10-3 and TRBJ2-1, with D perhaps matching TRBD2 (6 bases). The CDR3 loop spans 14 amino acids. Trimming cost V 10 bases and J 5 bases, with 18 bases left between them. Germline V gene data show CDR1 as ENHRY and CDR2 as SYGVKD. This chain's CDR3 is CATETPRGNNEQFF. As DNA, the CDR3 is TGTGCCACCGAAACCCCGCGGGGTAACAATGAGCAGTTCTTC.

Notes on this clonotype: A junction boundary mismatches the germline segment, possibly from a read error. The V call is TRBV14, the J call TRBJ1-2, with TRBD1 as a possible D gene (6 bases). The CDR3 is 16 residues long. In germline, CDR1 is SGHDN, CDR2 FVKESK. As DNA, the CDR3 is TGTGCCAGCAGCCAATATTGGCACAGGGCCGATTGTGGCCACACCTTC. Protein product: CASSQYWHRADCGHTF.

This clonotype was seen ten or more times. This chain joins TRBV4-1 and TRBJ2-3; 14 bases line up with TRBD2. The CDR3 loop spans 16 amino acids. V lost 4 bases and J lost 6; bases outside the gene matches: 6. Germline V lookup: CDR1 MGHRA, CDR2 YSYEKL. The CDR3 reads CASSPRTSGGTDTQYF. The CDR3, as DNA: TGCGCCAGCAGCCCACGGACTAGCGGGGGGACCGATACGCAGTATTTT.

This clonotype was seen only a few times. This rearrangement joins TRBV6-1 to TRBJ1-5; maybe TRBD1 (5 bases). The V and J ends lost 7 bases and 3 bases respectively, with 19 bases between them. This CDR3 contains 16 residues. Germline lookup yields CDR1 MNHNS and CDR2 SASEGT. CDR3 region: CASTQGGGGSNQPQHF. The CDR3 coding sequence is TGTGCCAGCACACAAGGCGGGGGGGGATCCAATCAGCCCCAGCATTTT.

The J gene is TRBJ2-2, the V gene TRBV7-9, with D perhaps matching TRBD1 (6 bases). The CDR3 runs to 19 residues. Trimming removed 0 bases from V and 0 bases from J, with 17 bases in between. Looked up from germline, CDR1 is SEHNR and CDR2 is FQNEAQ (reference sequence). This CDR3 is CASSLAWGGDTANTGELFF. CDR3 nucleotides: TGTGCCAGCAGCTTAGCGTGGGGTGGGGACACTGCGAACACCGGGGAGCTGTTTTTT.

This rearrangement joins TRBV20-1 to TRBJ2-5; 7 positions match TRBD2. This CDR3 region has 12 residues. V lost 7 bases, J lost 5 bases, and 7 bases stayed unmatched. Germline V gene data show CDR1 as DFQATT and CDR2 as SNEGSKA (reference sequence). The CDR3 DNA sequence: TGCAGTGGGACGGGGGGACGGGAGACCCAGTACTTC. It specifies CSGTGGRETQYF.

The chain recombines TRBV25-1 with TRBJ2-5; 12 bases are a match to TRBD2. Trimming at V came to 1 base and at J to 5 bases, leaving 5 bases not matched to a gene. Germline V gives CDR1 MGHDK, CDR2 SYGVNS. The CDR3 totals 16 residues. The CDR3, as DNA: TGTGCCAGCAGTGAATGGGGACTAGCGGGTCCGGAGACCCAGTACTTC. As protein: CASSEWGLAGPETQYF.

This clonotype was observed a handful of times. V usage is TRBV7-2 and J usage is TRBJ2-5, with TRBD2 identical over 9 bases. The V gene's germline CDR1 is SGHTA and CDR2 FQGNSA. V lost 4 bases and J lost 5; bases outside the gene matches: 11. This CDR3 has 16 amino acids. CDR3 amino acids: CASSSRTSAIGETQYF. CDR3 coding DNA: TGTGCCAGCAGCTCCAGGACTAGCGCGATCGGTGAGACCCAGTACTTC.

This clonotype was recorded a few times. The rearrangement joins TRBV5-1 to TRBJ1-4; 7 bases align to TRBD1. The V gene's germline CDR1 is SGHRS and CDR2 YFSETQ. Trimming removed 0 bases from V and 5 bases from J; junction bases left unmatched: 1. The CDR3 is made up of 14 amino acids. In nucleotides, the CDR3 is TGCGCCAGCAGCTTGGGCAGGGGGAATGAAAAACTGTTTTTT. Amino acids: CASSLGRGNEKLFF.

The gene calls are TRBV6-5 and TRBJ2-7; tentatively, D is TRBD2 (6 bases). V was cut by 6 bases and J by 0 bases, with 21 bases left in between. The CDR3 is 17 residues long. The germline CDR1 and CDR2 sequences are MNHEY and SVGAGI. The CDR3 protein is CASRYTTGSKSSYEQYF. The CDR3 bases are TGTGCCAGCAGGTATACCACCGGGAGTAAGAGCTCCTACGAGCAGTACTTC.

The chain carries TRBV7-2 and TRBJ1-6; D is ambiguous. The CDR3 consists of 13 residues. V was cut by 5 bases and J by 9 bases, with 11 bases left in between. CDR1 and CDR2 from the germline V gene are SGHTA and FQGNSA. The CDR3 DNA follows: TGTGCCAGCAGCGCGAGGTGGGGTTCACCCCTCCACTTT. Protein product: CASSARWGSPLHF.

The chain employs TRBV2 and TRBJ1-5, with D perhaps TRBD1 (5 bases). Trimming took off 2 bases at V and 2 bases at J, with 13 bases between the two ends. Germline CDR1 is SNHLY and CDR2 is FYNNEI. This CDR3 is 16 amino acids long. The CDR3 region is CASSELQGRGNQPQHF. The CDR3 nucleotides are TGTGCCAGCAGTGAATTGCAGGGCCGAGGCAATCAGCCCCAGCATTTT. The variable domain in full, with the rest retrieved from reference TRBV2 and TRBJ1-5, is EPEVTQTPSHQVTQMGQEVILRCVPISNHLYFYWYRQILGQKVEFLVSFYNNEISEKSEIFDDQFSVERPDGSNFTLKIRSTKLEDSAMYFCASSELQGRGNQPQHFGDGTRLSIL.

This clonotype was recorded only once. CDR3 in amino acids: CASSYPNGGAGANVLTF. CDR3 bases: TGTGCCAGCAGTTACCCGAACGGCGGAGCTGGGGCCAACGTCCTGACTTTC. The chain employs TRBV6-6 and TRBJ2-6; D call uncertain. This CDR3 is 17 amino acids long. V was trimmed by 2 bases and J by 2 bases, leaving 13 bases between them. Germline V CDR1 and CDR2: MNHNY, SVGAGI (reference sequence).

The rearrangement joins TRBV14 to TRBJ2-1; a possible D gene is TRBD1 (5 bases). Germline V lookup: CDR1 SGHDN, CDR2 FVKESK. Trimming stripped 7 bases from V and 3 bases from J, with 16 bases between. The CDR3 length is 15 residues. The DNA of the CDR3 is TGTGCCAGCACCCCTCTGGGGCGGAGCTACAATGAGCAGTTCTTC. This translates into CASTPLGRSYNEQFF.

In this sample, this clonotype turned up a few times. The rearrangement joins TRBV7-9 to TRBJ2-7; TRBD2 matches at 10 bases. From germline, CDR1 is SEHNR and CDR2 FQNEAQ (reference sequence). Trimming took 5 bases from V and 2 from J; bases not matched to a gene: 9. This CDR3 contains 16 residues. As DNA, the CDR3 is TGTGCCAGCAGCCGAGGTACTAGCGGGGAGCCCTACGAGCAGTACTTC. Protein sequence: CASSRGTSGEPYEQYF.